This T cell receptor (beta chain) was captured by sequencing in a study of cytomegalovirus exposure and HLA in healthy donors. This PCR relied on a set of 60 Vbeta primers and 13 Jbeta primers. Sequencing used immunoSEQ multiplex PCR; TCRdb keeps in-frame clones, though not all of them. The sample's table shows approximately 75,000 clones. The CDR3 loop spans 16 amino acids. Germline CDR1 is ENHRY and CDR2 is SYGVKD. V gave up 0 bases and J gave up 5 bases; unmatched junction bases: 1. The sequenced sample consisted of PBMCs. The gene calls are TRBV10-3 and TRBJ2-1, with 13 bases that match TRBD2. The sequence came from a man between 35 and 55 years old in good health and CMV-seronegative. The DNA of the CDR3 is TGTGCCATCAGTGAGTCACTAGCGGGAGGGAACAATGAGCAGTTCTTC. Translating gives CAISESLAGGNNEQFF.